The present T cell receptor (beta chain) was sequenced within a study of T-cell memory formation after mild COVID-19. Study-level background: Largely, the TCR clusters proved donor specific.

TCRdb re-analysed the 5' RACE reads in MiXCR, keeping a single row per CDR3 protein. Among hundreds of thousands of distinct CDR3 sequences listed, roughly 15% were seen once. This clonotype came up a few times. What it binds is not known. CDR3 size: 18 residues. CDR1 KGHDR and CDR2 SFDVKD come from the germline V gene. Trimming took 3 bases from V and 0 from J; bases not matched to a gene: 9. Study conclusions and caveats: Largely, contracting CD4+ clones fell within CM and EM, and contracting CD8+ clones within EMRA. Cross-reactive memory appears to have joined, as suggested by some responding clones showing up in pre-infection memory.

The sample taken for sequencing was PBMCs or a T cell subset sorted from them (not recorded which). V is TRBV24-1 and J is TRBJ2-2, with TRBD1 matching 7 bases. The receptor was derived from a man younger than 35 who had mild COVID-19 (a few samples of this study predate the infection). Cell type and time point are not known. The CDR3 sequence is CATSDPWGTEANTGELFF. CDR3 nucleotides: TGTGCCACCAGTGATCCTTGGGGGACAGAAGCGAACACCGGGGAGCTGTTTTTT.